Presented here are 14 T cell receptor beta chains from one specimen sequenced in a study of blood T cell repertoires in COVID-19. The protocol was immunoSEQ multiplex PCR, while the TCRdb copy is restricted to in-frame clones and leaves out a portion. Among tens of thousands of clones listed, approximately 91% were seen once. Sequenced sample: peripheral blood. These receptor sequences come from a man in his 60s with acute or convalescent COVID-19.

The gene calls are TRBV28 and TRBJ1-3, with 8 bases that match TRBD1. The CDR3 has 16 residues. CDR1 and CDR2 (germline): MDHEN, SYDVKM. V lost 6 bases to trimming and J lost 2 bases; unmatched junction nucleotides: 9. The CDR3: CASSIGQGGPGNTIYF. In nucleotides, the CDR3 is TGTGCCAGCAGCATCGGACAGGGAGGTCCTGGAAACACCATATATTTT.

The chain links TRBV7-2 to TRBJ2-1; 7 nucleotides align to TRBD1. Germline values: CDR1 SGHTA, CDR2 FQGNSA. V was clipped by 5 bases and J by 8 bases; unmatched bases: 9. This CDR3 spans 14 amino acids. The CDR3 DNA sequence: TGTGCCAGCAGCCCGCAAATGACAGGGTATGAGCAGTTCTTC. As protein: CASSPQMTGYEQFF.

This chain joins TRBV6-6 and TRBJ2-5; maybe TRBD1 (5 bases). Germline V gives CDR1 MNHNY, CDR2 SVGAGI (reference sequence). The V end lost 2 bases, the J end lost 5 bases, and 15 bases lay between the germline ends. The CDR3 has 15 amino acids. The CDR3 sequence is CASSYPGSGLETQYF. The CDR3 coding sequence is TGTGCCAGCAGTTACCCCGGATCAGGGCTGGAGACCCAGTACTTC.

This chain uses TRBV7-2 with TRBJ1-2; D is unclear. This CDR3 comprises 14 residues. The germline V gene has CDR1 SGHTA and CDR2 FQGNSA. The ends were cut back, 1 base at V and 5 bases at J, with 11 bases in the middle. In nucleotides, the CDR3 is TGTGCCAGCAGCTTAGGTGTAGCAGCTTATGGCTACACCTTC. Protein sequence: CASSLGVAAYGYTF.

This clone was seen a few times. The CDR3 spells CASSSPGHKETQYF. CDR3 nucleotides: TGTGCCAGCAGTTCTCCGGGACATAAGGAGACCCAGTACTTC. The chain is built from TRBV6-5 and TRBJ2-5; tentative D call: TRBD1 (6 bases). Germline loops: CDR1 MNHEY, CDR2 SVGAGI. The CDR3 runs 14 residues. Trimming cost V 4 bases and J 5 bases, with 14 bases left between them.

J is TRBJ1-5 and V is TRBV28, with D unclear. Looked up from germline, CDR1 is MDHEN and CDR2 is SYDVKM. CDR3 length: 14 amino acids. The ends were cut back, 3 bases at V and 4 bases at J, with 10 bases in the middle. CDR3 sequence: CASSFGSGNQPQHF. The CDR3 bases are TGTGCCAGCAGTTTTGGATCCGGGAATCAGCCCCAGCATTTT.

This chain connects TRBV3-1 (or the pseudogene TRBV3-2) to TRBJ1-2, with unresolved D. From germline, CDR1 is LGHDT and CDR2 YNNKEL (reference sequence). The CDR3 loop spans 16 amino acids. Deletions cut 1 base from V and 4 bases from J, with 16 bases between. The chain's CDR3 is CASSQGPTQSSYGYTF. The CDR3 nucleotides are TGTGCCAGCAGCCAAGGGCCAACCCAATCTAGCTATGGCTACACCTTC.

The genes are TRBV12-3 or TRBV12-4 and TRBJ2-3; maybe TRBD1 (5 bases). The CDR3 runs to 12 residues. The V end was cut by 3 bases, the J end by 12 bases, with 13 bases between. CDR3 DNA sequence: TGTGCCAGCAGTTTCCGGCAGGGATCACAGTATTTT. It is translated as CASSFRQGSQYF.

CDR3 bases: TGTGCCAGCAGCTTAGAACAGATGAACACTGAAGCTTTCTTT. This encodes CASSLEQMNTEAFF. The chain couples TRBV7-2 to TRBJ1-1; the D is unclear. Germline V lookup: CDR1 SGHTA, CDR2 FQGNSA. This CDR3 spans 14 amino acids. V was cut by 1 base and J by 0 bases, with 6 bases left in between.

This clone has only one observation. V gene TRBV6-5 combines with J gene TRBJ2-1; TRBD2 matches at 11 bases. Unmatched junction bases numbered 6, after V lost 5 bases and J lost 6 bases. The CDR3 has 15 residues. Germline CDR1 reads MNHEY; CDR2 reads SVGAGI. This chain's CDR3 is CASSSSGRASNEQFF. CDR3 sequence (DNA): TGTGCCAGCAGTAGTAGCGGGAGGGCCTCCAATGAGCAGTTCTTC.

This chain connects TRBV6-5 to TRBJ1-1; D is unclear. The germline CDR1 and CDR2 sequences are MNHEY and SVGAGI. V lost 8 bases, J lost 3 bases, and 19 bases lay in between. CDR3 length equals 15 residues. The CDR3: CASPRVATRYTEAFF. CDR3 DNA: TGTGCCAGCCCGAGGGTGGCGACACGCTACACTGAAGCTTTCTTT.

J is TRBJ2-3 and V is TRBV11-3, with TRBD2 matching over 13 bases. Germline V gives CDR1 SGHNT, CDR2 YENEEA. The CDR3 covers 14 residues. The J segment lost 15 bases and the V segment lost 5 bases, leaving 11 bases of the junction unmatched. The CDR3 loop is CASSARTSGSARYF. Written as DNA, the CDR3 is TGTGCCAGCAGCGCACGGACTAGCGGGAGTGCCCGTTATTTT.

This chain links TRBV7-3 with TRBJ2-1; the D gene is possibly TRBD2 (7 bases). Trimming shortened V by 5 bases and J by 8 bases, and 16 bases separated the two germline ends. Germline-derived CDR1 and CDR2 are SGHTA and FQGTGA. This CDR3 has 14 residues. CDR3 in amino acids: CASSHGRGSDEQFF. In DNA form, the CDR3 reads TGTGCCAGCAGCCATGGGAGGGGGTCAGATGAGCAGTTCTTC.

V usage is TRBV7-2 and J usage is TRBJ1-6, with 9 nucleotides matching TRBD1. Germline CDR1 is SGHTA and CDR2 is FQGNSA. With 5 bases clipped from V and 10 bases from J, the junction kept 9 bases outside the gene matches. The CDR3 has 15 amino acids. The CDR3 sequence: CASSPRTGEGSPLHF. CDR3 bases: TGTGCCAGCAGCCCCAGGACAGGGGAGGGATCACCCCTCCACTTT. Variable domain in full (rest from reference TRBV7-2 and TRBJ1-6): GAGVSQSPSNKVTEKGKDVELRCDPISGHTALYWYRQSLGQGLEFLIYFQGNSAPDKSGLPSDRFSAERTGGSVSTLTIQRTQQEDSAVYLCASSPRTGEGSPLHFGNGTRLTVT.